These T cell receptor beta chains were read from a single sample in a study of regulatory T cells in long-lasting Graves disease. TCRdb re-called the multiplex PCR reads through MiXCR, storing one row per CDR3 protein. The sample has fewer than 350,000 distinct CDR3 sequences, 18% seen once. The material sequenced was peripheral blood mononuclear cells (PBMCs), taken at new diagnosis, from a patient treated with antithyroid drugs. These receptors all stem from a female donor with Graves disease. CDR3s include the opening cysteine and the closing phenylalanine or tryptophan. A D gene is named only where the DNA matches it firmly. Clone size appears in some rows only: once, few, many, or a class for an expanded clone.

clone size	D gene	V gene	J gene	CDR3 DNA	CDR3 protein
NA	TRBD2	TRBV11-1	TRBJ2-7	TGTGCCAGCACCTCCGCCAGCCACACCGGGGGGGCCTACGAGCAGTACTTC	CASTSASHTGGAYEQYF
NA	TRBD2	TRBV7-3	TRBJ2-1	TGTGCCAGCAGGACCCGCCGGCTAGCGGGTGGTCGGGTCTTC	CASRTRRLAGGRVF
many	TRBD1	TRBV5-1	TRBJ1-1	TGCGCCAGCAGCTGGACAGGGCCGAACACTGAAGCTTTCTTT	CASSWTGPNTEAFF
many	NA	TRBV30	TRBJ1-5	TGTGCCTGGAGAGGCACAGGGAGGGGGGATCAGCCCCAGCATTTT	CAWRGTGRGDQPQHF
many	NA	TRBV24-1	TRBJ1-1	TGTGCCACCTCGGCGGGGGCCGCGGGGACTGAAGCTTTCTTT	CATSAGAAGTEAFF
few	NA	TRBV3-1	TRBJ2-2	TGTGCCAGCAGCCAAAATACGGGAGGGGGCCAGTCGAGTAACACCGGGGAGCTGTTTTTT	CASSQNTGGGQSSNTGELFF
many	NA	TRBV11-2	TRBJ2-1	TGTGCCAGCACCAAAAGGGGTCCCAATGAGCAGTTCTTC	CASTKRGPNEQFF
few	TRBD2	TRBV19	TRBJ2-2	TGTGCCAGTAGCCCCCTCCCGGGGGGGGCGAACACCGGGGAGCTGTTTTTT	CASSPLPGGANTGELFF
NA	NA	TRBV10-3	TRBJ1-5	TGTGCCATCAGTGAAGGACGGATTGATCAGCCCCAGCATTTT	CAISEGRIDQPQHF
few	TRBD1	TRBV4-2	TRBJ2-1	TGTGCCAGCAGCTCCCCCGGACAGGGGTTGCTGAATGAGCAGTTCTTC	CASSSPGQGLLNEQFF
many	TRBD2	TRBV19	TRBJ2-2	TGTGCCAGTATCCTGTCCGGGACTAGCGGGGGGGAGCTGTTTTTT	CASILSGTSGGELFF
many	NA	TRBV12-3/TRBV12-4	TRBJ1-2	TGTGCCAGCAGCGGACAGCTGGGGAGAGGGAGCTATGGCTACACCTTC	CASSGQLGRGSYGYTF
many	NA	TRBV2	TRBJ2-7	TGTGCCAGCAGTGAAGCAGCAGGCTCCTACGAGCAGTACTTC	CASSEAAGSYEQYF
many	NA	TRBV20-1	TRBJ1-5	TGCAGTGCTAGTGTGGACCTTAGTAGCAATCAGCCCCAGCATTTT	CSASVDLSSNQPQHF
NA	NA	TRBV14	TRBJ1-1	TGTGCCAGCAGCCAAGGGGGGAGGGGGGCTTTCTTT	CASSQGGRGAFF
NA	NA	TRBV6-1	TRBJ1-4	TGTGCCAGCCAACAGATAACTAATGAGAAACTGTTTTTT	CASQQITNEKLFF
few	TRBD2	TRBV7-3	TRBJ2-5	TGTGCCAGCAGCGGGCGGGAGCCAACCCAAGAGACCCAGTACTTC	CASSGREPTQETQYF
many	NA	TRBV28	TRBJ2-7	TGTGCCAGCAGCCAACTCCGGGACATAACCTACGAGCAGTACTTC	CASSQLRDITYEQYF
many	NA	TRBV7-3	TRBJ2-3	TGTGCCAGCAGCTTGTCCGGAGGGAGCGGAGATACGCAGTATTTT	CASSLSGGSGDTQYF
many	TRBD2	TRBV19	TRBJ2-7	TGTGCCAGTAGTCTCAACTCCGGACTAGCGGGAGGGCTCATGAACGAGCAGTACTTC	CASSLNSGLAGGLMNEQYF
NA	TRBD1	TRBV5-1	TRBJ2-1	TGCGCCAGCAGCCCTAATTCGGACAGGGGGCGCAGCCATGAGCAGTTCTTC	CASSPNSDRGRSHEQFF
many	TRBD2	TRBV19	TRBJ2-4	TGTGCCAGTAGTTCACCTTTAGCGGGAGGGTTTGGCATTCAGTACTTC	CASSSPLAGGFGIQYF
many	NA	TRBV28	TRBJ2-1	TGTGCCAGCACCCGGAGGGCCTCCTACAATGAGCAGTTCTTC	CASTRRASYNEQFF